In its sample, the clone carrying this T cell receptor beta chain was seen many times. Its matching antigen is unknown. Previously, flow cytometry had revealed CD8+CD57+ cell expansion in the patients chosen for sequencing. Each patient had severe acquired aplastic anemia. The data are from a study of CD8+CD57+ T cells in acquired aplastic anemia. Study at large: 3.2 ug was the average amount of DNA from sorted CD4+ and CD8+ cells. Study-wide findings and caveats: No significant difference in CD8+ Simpson's diversity was found between patients and controls. Patients shared twenty-nine CD8+ CDR3 sequences with controls.

CDR3 and TCR beta VDJ profiling relied on a genomic DNA template. TCRdb called the reads again in MiXCR, with one record for every CDR3 protein. The sample records 150,000 to 200,000 distinct CDR3 sequences, about 48% being singletons. With 4 bases removed from V and 5 bases from J, the gap between germline ends came to 17 bases. From germline, CDR1 is ENHRY and CDR2 SYGVKD. The CDR3 consists of 16 residues. The V call is TRBV10-3, the J call TRBJ2-2, with D perhaps matching TRBD2 (5 bases). Material for sequencing was sorted CD4+, CD8+, or CD8+CD57+ T cells (not recorded which) from PBMCs. The clonotype was recovered from a human donor with aplastic anemia. CDR3: CAISGLLETTTGELFF. CDR3 coding DNA: TGTGCCATCAGTGGGTTGTTAGAGACTACGACCGGGGAGCTGTTTTTT.